The clone carrying this T cell receptor (beta chain) has a handful of counts. Its antigen is not known. The sample belongs to a study of T cell repertoires in cytomegalovirus infection. Whole-study context: Selected CMV epitopes included recently identified HLA-C-restricted ones as well as well-studied HLA-B-restricted ones. Indications came from public TCR beta signatures; they pointed to CMV infection and to a matching HLA type.

The ends lost 6 bases at V and 2 bases at J; junction bases unmatched: 7. CDR3 length: 15 amino acids. General study results and limits: Predominance within the ex vivo response was attributable to HLA-C-restricted CMV-specific TCR beta clonotypes.

One entry per CDR3 protein results from TCRdb running MiXCR on the reads. The repertoire holds about 700,000 distinct CDR3 sequences, with around 31% as singletons. This clonotype was sampled from a human donor in good health (CMV status not recorded). Some clones in this sample may be carry-over from other donors' samples. This chain connects TRBV12-3 or TRBV12-4 to TRBJ2-3; 8 nucleotides agree with TRBD1. The sequences come from cultured PBMCs, collected from culture after CMV antigen stimulation. CDR3 nucleotide sequence: TGTGCCAGCAGCGCCGGGACAGGCTTCACAGATACGCAGTATTTT. Its protein is CASSAGTGFTDTQYF.